The present TCR beta chain was sequenced within a study of blood T cell repertoires in COVID-19 (TCRdb year 2020). General notes on the study: Collaborator samples came from the United States, Italy and Spain and covered acute and convalescent phases of COVID-19. Where HLA class I and class II types were available, the types were taken from metadata supplied by the sample provider, not from assay-based typing. Deeply sampled blood TCRbeta repertoires from subjects exposed to, actively infected with, or recovered from COVID-19 were included in the dataset. Samples were obtained from the ongoing ImmuneRACE study (first 160 participants) and from some 1,200 subjects provided by 6 global collaborators. A freely available public database, intended as a resource for researchers studying the immune response to SARS-CoV-2, is where the repertoires were released. The sample metadata nearly always contained a de-identified subject ID, COVID-19 status, age in years and sex. The prospective study material was composed of cDNA or gDNA derived from T cells, B-cell-depleted T cells, or PBMCs.

A distance of 12 bases separates the germline ends of V and J, which lose 3 bases and 3 bases respectively. CDR1 and CDR2 are drawn from the germline V gene: SGHTA, FQGNSA. The CDR3 spans 15 residues, from the cysteine through the phenylalanine. The entry retains the CDR3 DNA only, 45 bases that are in frame from base 1. Worth noting for this clone: There is no known antigen for this receptor. No much larger clone exists at a distance of one base, and base qualities are not known.

The study at large found these results: Clinical and demographic metadata were provided uncurated, with the amount varying by source and participant.

TCRbeta CDR3 regions were amplified from genomic DNA using the immunoSEQ Assay, a bias-controlled multiplex PCR. In the original analysis: The number of nucleated cells in each sample was estimated from the amplification of reference gene primers within the assay. To quantify the absolute abundance of each unique TCRbeta CDR3 rearrangement, sequence reads were collapsed and filtered. For each sample, productive Simpson clonality was calculated by taking the square root of Simpson's diversity index across productive rearrangements. TCRdb obtained this table from immuneACCESS and retained in-frame rearrangements with V and J assigned. These tables miss some clones; where compared with another copy, unresolved V genes account for less than half of the shortfall, and the remainder is unexplained. V and J calls and clone size are as listed in that table; D and trimming were resolved from the DNA. In all, the sample holds roughly 700,000 clones, and over 80% of those were seen once. The ten largest make up under 0.3% of the sample.

The collaborating institutions used their own protocols to collect whole blood in K2EDTA tubes. Collaborator samples were shipped for TCRbeta analysis as frozen whole blood, isolated PBMCs, or DNA extracted from either sample type. The sample comprised peripheral blood. The V and J genes are TRBV7-2 and TRBJ1-5; 5 matching bases give a weak D call of TRBD1. The sequence derives from a woman aged 18-29 years with acute or convalescent COVID-19. The CDR3 here reads CASSFWGGVNQPQHF. The sequence in DNA is TGTGCCAGCAGCTTCTGGGGGGGTGTCAATCAGCCCCAGCATTTT.